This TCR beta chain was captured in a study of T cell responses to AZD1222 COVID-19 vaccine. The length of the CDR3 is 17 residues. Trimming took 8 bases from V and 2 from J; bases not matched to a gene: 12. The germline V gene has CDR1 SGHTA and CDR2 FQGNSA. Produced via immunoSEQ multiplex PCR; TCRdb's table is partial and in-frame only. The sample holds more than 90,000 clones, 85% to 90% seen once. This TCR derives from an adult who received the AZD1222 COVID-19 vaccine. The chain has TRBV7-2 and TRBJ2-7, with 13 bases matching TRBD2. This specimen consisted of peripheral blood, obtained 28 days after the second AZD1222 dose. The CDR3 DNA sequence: TGTGCCAGCGGCTACCCCCGACTAGCGGGAGGCCCCTACGAGCAGTACTTC. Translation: CASGYPRLAGGPYEQYF.